Reported below is one T cell receptor beta chain. What it binds is not known. Multiplex touch-down PCR amplified TRB using TRB-A and TRB-B pools in one tube. Following a re-call of the multiplex PCR reads, TCRdb has one entry per CDR3 protein and lacks DNA. This table lists several thousand distinct CDR3 sequences. The CDR3 extends over 15 amino acids. Germline lookup yields CDR1 SGHDN and CDR2 FVKESK. This sample is part of a study of T cell clusters in autoimmune cytopenias. At the level of the study: TRB sequencing had a median around 52,000 reads and 2,500 or so distinct clonotypes per sample.

General study findings and limits: Healthy donors had about 3.1-fold more exclusive TRB clusters than active autoimmune hepatitis patients. Clustering suggested that physiological T cell clusters were missing in primary autoimmune cytopenia patients. A dominant lymphoma-associated repertoire apparently masked the cluster-lack signature in secondary cytopenia versus chronic lymphocytic leukemia.

Each sample's input was about 250 ng genomic DNA, about 38,000 genome equivalents. This clonotype was obtained from a human donor with an autoimmune cytopenia or autoimmune hepatitis (not recorded which). What was sequenced was peripheral blood. V and J are TRBV14 and TRBJ2-7. CDR3 residues: CASSQLFGSTYEQYF.